These 5 T cell receptor beta chains came from one sample sequenced in a study of cytomegalovirus exposure and HLA in healthy donors (dated by TCRdb to 2015 to 2018). Library method: the immunoSEQ multiplex PCR assay. A mixture of 60 forward primers for TCR Vbeta segments and 13 reverse primers for TCR Jbeta segments was used in the multiplex PCR. In its TCRdb copy, this immuneACCESS table keeps in-frame sequences only and misses some clones. Where compared with another copy, unresolved V genes explain less than half of these, and the others have no known cause. This sample holds about 180,000 clones; about four fifths were observed only once. The ten most abundant clones make up roughly 4.5% of the sample. The sample consisted of PBMCs. The receptors come from a woman aged 18-30 years in good health and CMV-seropositive.

This clone occurred once. The chain couples TRBV7-2 to TRBJ1-3, with 9 positions matching TRBD1. The CDR3 is 16 amino acids. V dropped 5 bases and J dropped 9; count of bases not matched to a gene: 14. Germline V gene data show CDR1 as SGHTA and CDR2 as FQGNSA. CDR3 residues: CASSTGQGTKLGTIYF. CDR3 bases: TGTGCCAGCAGCACTGGACAGGGGACTAAGCTGGGCACCATATATTTT.

The chain carries TRBV9 and TRBJ2-7; no reliable D call. The germline CDR1 and CDR2 sequences are SGDLS and YYNGEE. V lost 3 bases and J 4 bases, leaving 8 bases between the germline ends. The CDR3 has 12 residues. CDR3: CASSADGYEQYF. As DNA, the CDR3 is TGTGCCAGCAGCGCCGACGGGTACGAGCAGTACTTC.

The chain combines TRBV6-5 with TRBJ2-3, with 10 positions matching TRBD2. CDR1 and CDR2 from the germline V gene are MNHEY and SVGAGI. The V gene end was trimmed by 6 bases and the J gene end by 2 bases; junction bases not matched to a gene: 5. The CDR3 totals 15 residues. The CDR3 DNA is TGTGCCAGCAGGGCTAGCGGGGGCTTCACAGATACGCAGTATTTT. Translation gives CASRASGGFTDTQYF.

V and J are TRBV10-1 and TRBJ2-3; maybe TRBD2 (6 bases). Trimming shortened V by 4 bases and J by 2 bases, and 7 bases separated the two germline ends. From germline, CDR1 is WNHNN and CDR2 SYGVQD (reference sequence). The CDR3 totals 13 residues. In DNA, the CDR3 is TGCGCCAGCAGTGGGGGGGTCACAGATACGCAGTATTTT. Translated: CASSGGVTDTQYF.

The V and J genes are TRBV28 and TRBJ2-3; TRBD1 agrees at 10 bases. CDR1 MDHEN and CDR2 SYDVKM come from the germline V gene. This CDR3 has 18 amino acids. The V segment lost 6 bases and the J segment 4 bases; nucleotides outside the gene matches: 16. The CDR3 protein is CASSQEEVGTGVADTQYF. The CDR3 DNA is TGTGCCAGCAGCCAAGAAGAGGTGGGGACAGGGGTCGCAGATACGCAGTATTTT.